The clone carrying this TCR beta chain was recorded only once. Its antigen is still unknown. These data are taken from a study of T cell responses to AZD1222 COVID-19 vaccine. CDR3 length equals 17 residues. Trimming took 0 bases from V and 3 from J, leaving 17 bases between them. Germline loops: CDR1 WSHSY, CDR2 SAAADI. Study observations and caveats: Nearly half of unique spike-specific TCRs reportedly avoided B.1.351 and B.1.1.7 mutated regions. Donors were mostly white British, more females; clonal diversity possibly underestimated. Among those given AZD1222, only six were seropositive at baseline. Spike-wide vaccine-associated CD4 TCRs dominated at 160-218 and 743-854.

The assay was immunoSEQ multiplex PCR, and TCRdb's table has in-frame clones only and misses some. The table shows roughly 86,000 clones, with 85% occurring only once. The sequenced sample was peripheral blood, obtained 28 days after the second AZD1222 dose. This TCR derives from an adult who received the AZD1222 COVID-19 vaccine. The chain joins TRBV10-2 to TRBJ1-1; D might be TRBD1 (5 bases). The DNA of the CDR3 is TGCGCCAGCAGTGAGTCGGAGCCCACGGCGGGGCACACTGAAGCTTTCTTT. It yields the protein CASSESEPTAGHTEAFF.